This T cell receptor beta chain was found in a study of T cell responses to AZD1222 COVID-19 vaccine. This CDR3 is built from 15 residues. CDR1 is MNHEY and CDR2 is SVGAGI in the germline V gene. Trimming removed 7 bases at V and 3 bases at J, with 16 bases between. This table comes from immunoSEQ multiplex PCR, and its TCRdb copy is limited to in-frame clones, with some not included. The data show about 120,000 clones, roughly 90% seen once. The gene calls are TRBV6-5 and TRBJ1-5, with D possibly TRBD1 on 6 matching bases. This sample comprised peripheral blood, obtained on day 0 of AZD1222 vaccination. The receptor comes from an adult in good health. CDR3 region: CASNSQGRDNQPQHF. Written as DNA, the CDR3 is TGTGCCAGCAACTCACAGGGAAGGGACAATCAGCCCCAGCATTTT.